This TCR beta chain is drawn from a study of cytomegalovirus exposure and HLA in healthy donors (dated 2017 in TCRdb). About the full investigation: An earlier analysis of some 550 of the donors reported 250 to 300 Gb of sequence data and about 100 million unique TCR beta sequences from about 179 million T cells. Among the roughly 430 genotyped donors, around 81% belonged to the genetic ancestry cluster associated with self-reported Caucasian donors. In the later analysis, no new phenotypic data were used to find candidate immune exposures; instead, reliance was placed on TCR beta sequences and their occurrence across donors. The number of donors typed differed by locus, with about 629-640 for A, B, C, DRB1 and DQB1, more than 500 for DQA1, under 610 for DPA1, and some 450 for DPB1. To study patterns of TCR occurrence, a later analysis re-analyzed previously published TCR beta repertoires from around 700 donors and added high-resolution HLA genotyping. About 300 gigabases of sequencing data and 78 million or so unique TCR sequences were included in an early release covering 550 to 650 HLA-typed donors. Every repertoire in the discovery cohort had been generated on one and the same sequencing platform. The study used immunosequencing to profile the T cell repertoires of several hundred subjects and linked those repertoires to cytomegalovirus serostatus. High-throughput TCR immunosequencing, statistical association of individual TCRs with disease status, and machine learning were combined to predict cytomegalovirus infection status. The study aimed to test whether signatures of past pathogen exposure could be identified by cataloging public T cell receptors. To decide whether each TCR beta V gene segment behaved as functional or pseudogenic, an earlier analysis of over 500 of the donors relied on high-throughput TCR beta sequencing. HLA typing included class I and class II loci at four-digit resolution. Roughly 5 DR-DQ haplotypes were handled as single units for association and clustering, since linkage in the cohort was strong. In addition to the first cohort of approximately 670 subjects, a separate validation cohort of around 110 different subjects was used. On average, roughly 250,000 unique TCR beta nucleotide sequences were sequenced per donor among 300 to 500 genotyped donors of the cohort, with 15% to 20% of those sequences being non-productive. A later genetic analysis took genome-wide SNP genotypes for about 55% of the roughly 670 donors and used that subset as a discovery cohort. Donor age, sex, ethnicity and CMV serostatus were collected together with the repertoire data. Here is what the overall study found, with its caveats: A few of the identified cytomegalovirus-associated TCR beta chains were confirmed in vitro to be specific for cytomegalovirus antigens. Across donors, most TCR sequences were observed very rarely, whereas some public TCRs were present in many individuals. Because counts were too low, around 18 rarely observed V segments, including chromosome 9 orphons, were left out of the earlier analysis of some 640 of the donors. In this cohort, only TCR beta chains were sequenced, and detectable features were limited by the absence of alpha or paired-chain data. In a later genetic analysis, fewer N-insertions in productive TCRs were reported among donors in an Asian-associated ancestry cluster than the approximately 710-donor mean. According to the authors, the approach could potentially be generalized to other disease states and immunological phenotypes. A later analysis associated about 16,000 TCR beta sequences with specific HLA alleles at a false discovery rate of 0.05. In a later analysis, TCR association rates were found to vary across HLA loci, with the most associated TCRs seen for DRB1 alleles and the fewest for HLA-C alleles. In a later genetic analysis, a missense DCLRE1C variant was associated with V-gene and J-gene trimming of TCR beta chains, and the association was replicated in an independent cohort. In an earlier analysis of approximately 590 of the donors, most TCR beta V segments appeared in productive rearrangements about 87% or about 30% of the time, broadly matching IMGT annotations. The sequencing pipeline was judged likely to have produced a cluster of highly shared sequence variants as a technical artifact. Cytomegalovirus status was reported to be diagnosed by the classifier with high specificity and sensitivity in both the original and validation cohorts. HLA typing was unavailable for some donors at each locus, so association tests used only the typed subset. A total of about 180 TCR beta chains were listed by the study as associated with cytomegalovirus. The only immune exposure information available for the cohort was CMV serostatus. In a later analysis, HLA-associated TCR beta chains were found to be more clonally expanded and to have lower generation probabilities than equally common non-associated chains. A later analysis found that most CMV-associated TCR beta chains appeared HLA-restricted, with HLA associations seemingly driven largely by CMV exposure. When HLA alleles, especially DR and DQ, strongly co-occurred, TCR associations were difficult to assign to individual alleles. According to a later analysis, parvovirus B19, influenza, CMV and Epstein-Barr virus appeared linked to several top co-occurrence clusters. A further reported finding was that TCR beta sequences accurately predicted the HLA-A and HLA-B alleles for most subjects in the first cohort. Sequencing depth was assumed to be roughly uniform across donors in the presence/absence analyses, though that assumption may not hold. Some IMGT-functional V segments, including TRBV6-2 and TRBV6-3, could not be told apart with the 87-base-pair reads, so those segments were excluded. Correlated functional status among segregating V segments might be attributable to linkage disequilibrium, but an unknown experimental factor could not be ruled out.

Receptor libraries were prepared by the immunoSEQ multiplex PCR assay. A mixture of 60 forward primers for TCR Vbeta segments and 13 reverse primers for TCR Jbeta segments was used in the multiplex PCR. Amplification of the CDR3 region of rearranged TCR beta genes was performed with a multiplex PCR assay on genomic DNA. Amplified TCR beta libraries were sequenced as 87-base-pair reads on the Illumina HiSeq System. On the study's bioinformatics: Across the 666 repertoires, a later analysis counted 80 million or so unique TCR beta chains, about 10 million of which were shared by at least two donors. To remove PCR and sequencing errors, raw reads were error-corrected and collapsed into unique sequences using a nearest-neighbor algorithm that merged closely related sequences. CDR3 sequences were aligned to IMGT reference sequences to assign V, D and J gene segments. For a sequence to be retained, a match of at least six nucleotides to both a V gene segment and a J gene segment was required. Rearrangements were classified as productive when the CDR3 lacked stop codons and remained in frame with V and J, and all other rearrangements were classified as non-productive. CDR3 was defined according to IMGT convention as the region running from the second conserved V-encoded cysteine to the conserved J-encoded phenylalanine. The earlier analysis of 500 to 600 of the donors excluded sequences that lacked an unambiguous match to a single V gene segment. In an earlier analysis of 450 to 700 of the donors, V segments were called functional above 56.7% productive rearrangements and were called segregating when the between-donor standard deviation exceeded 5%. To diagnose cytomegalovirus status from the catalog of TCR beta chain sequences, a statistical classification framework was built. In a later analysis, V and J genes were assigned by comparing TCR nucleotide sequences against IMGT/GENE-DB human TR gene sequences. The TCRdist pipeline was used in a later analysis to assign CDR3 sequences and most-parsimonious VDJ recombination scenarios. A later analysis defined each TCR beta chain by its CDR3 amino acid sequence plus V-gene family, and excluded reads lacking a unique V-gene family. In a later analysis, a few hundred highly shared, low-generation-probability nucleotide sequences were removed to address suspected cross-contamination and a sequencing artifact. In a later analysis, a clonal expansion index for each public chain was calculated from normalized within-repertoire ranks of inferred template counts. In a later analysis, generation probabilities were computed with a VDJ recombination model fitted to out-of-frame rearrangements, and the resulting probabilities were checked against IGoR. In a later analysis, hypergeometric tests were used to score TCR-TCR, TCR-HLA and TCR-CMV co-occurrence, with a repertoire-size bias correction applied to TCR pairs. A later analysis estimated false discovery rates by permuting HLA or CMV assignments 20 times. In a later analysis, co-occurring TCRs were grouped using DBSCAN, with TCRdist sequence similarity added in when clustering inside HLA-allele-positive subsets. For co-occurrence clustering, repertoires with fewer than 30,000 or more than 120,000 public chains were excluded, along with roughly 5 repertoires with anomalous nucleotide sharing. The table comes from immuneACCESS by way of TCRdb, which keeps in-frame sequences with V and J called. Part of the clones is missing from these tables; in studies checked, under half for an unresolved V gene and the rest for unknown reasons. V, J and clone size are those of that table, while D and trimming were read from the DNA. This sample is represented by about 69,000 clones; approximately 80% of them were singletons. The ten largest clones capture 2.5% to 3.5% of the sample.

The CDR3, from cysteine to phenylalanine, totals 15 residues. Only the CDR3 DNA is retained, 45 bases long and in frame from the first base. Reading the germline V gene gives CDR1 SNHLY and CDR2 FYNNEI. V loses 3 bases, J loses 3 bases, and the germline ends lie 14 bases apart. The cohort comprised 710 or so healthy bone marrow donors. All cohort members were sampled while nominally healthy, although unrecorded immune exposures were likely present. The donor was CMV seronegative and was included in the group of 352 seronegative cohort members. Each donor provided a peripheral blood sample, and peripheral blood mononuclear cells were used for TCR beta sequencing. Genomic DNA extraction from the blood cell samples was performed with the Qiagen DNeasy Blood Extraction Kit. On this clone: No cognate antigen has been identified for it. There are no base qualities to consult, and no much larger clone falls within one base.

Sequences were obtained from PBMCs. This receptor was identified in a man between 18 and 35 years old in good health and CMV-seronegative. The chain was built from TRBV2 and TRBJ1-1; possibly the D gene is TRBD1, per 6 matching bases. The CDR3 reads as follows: CASSEGGAGDTEAFF. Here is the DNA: TGTGCCAGCAGTGAGGGGGGGGCCGGGGACACTGAAGCTTTCTTT.